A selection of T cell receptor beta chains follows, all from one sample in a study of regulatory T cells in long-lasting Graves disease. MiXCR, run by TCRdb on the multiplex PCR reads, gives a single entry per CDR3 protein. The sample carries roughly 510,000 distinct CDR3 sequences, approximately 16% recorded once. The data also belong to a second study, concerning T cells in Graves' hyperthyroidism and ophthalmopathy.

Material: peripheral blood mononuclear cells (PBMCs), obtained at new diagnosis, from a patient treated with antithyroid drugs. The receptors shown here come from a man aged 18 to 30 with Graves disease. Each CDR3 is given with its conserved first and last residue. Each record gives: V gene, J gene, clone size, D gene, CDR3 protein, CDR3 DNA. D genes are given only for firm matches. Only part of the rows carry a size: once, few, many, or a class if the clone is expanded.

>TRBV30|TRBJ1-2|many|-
CAWRVSGEDYGYTF
TGTGCCTGGAGGGTTTCCGGGGAGGACTATGGCTACACCTTC
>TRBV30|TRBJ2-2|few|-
CAWSVSLNTRELFF
TGTGCCTGGAGTGTGTCCTTGAACACCAGGGAGCTGTTTTTT
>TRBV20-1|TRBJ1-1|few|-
CSAPGGTSNTEAFF
TGCAGTGCCCCCGGGGGGACATCCAACACTGAAGCTTTCTTT
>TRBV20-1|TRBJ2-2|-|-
CSAPGAGELFF
TGCAGTGCCCCAGGGGCCGGGGAGCTGTTTTTT
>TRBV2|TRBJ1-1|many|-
CASSEVSTGLAFF
TGTGCCAGCAGTGAAGTGTCGACAGGCCTGGCTTTCTTT
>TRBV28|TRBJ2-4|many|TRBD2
CASSPYRLAGTKNIQYF
TGTGCCAGCAGTCCCTATCGACTAGCGGGTACCAAAAACATTCAGTACTTC
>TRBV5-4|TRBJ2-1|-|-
CASSLGTGFKREGLGQFF
TGTGCCAGCAGCTTAGGGACAGGGTTTAAGCGGGAGGGCCTAGGGCAGTTCTTC
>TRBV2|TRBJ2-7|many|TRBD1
CASRGQGVNSYEQYF
TGTGCCAGCAGGGGACAGGGGGTAAATTCCTACGAGCAGTACTTC
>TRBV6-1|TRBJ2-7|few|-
CASSGLPSSTYEQYF
TGTGCCAGCAGCGGTCTCCCTAGCAGCACCTACGAGCAGTACTTC
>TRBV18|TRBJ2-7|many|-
CASSPPSRYPYEQYF
TGTGCCAGCTCACCACCGTCACGGTACCCCTACGAGCAGTACTTC
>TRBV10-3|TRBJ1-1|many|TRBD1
CAIRGQGAVNTEAFF
TGTGCCATCAGGGGACAGGGGGCGGTGAACACTGAAGCTTTCTTT
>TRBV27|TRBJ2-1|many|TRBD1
CASTSTGGYNEQFF
TGTGCCAGCACTTCAACAGGGGGCTACAATGAGCAGTTCTTC
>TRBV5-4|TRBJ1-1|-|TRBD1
CASSLPQGAPTEAFF
TGTGCCAGCAGCTTGCCGCAGGGGGCGCCCACTGAAGCTTTCTTT
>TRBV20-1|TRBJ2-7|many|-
CSASGSVGYEQYF
TGCAGTGCTAGCGGTAGCGTCGGGTACGAGCAGTACTTC
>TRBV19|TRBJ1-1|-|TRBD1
CAINTGGTEAFF
TGTGCCATCAATACAGGGGGCACTGAAGCTTTCTTT
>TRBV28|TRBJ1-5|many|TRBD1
CASLWGQGNQPQHF
TGTGCCAGCCTATGGGGACAGGGCAATCAGCCCCAGCATTTT
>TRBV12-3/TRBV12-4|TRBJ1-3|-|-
CASSSEGLSKGNTIYF
TGTGCCAGCAGTTCAGAGGGCCTTTCGAAGGGAAACACCATATATTTT